This T cell receptor (beta chain) was observed in a study of vaccination effects on CD4 cells after COVID-19. Study-wide points: Small numbers of convalescent patients limited the study. It also lacked early post-infection timepoints.

The CDR3 totals 14 residues. From germline, CDR1 is LGHDT and CDR2 YNNKEL (reference sequence). Trimming stripped 6 bases from V and 6 bases from J, with 18 bases between. Some clones are missing from TCRdb's copy, which holds only in-frame ones; the method was immunoSEQ multiplex PCR. The data contain around 30,000 clones, roughly 72% of them seen just once; the ten biggest clones take up more than 15%. The table lists this clone with a few counts. Its specificity is not known. In the ViraFEST assay, antigen-specific CD4+ clonotypes were identified by expansion after peptide-pool stimulation. Culture proceeded for 10 days, and CD4+ T cells were then isolated. This individual contracted SARS-CoV-2 between March and December 2020, as verified by PCR.

The chain uses TRBV3-1 (or the pseudogene TRBV3-2) and TRBJ2-7; possible D gene TRBD2, 5 bases. The specimen was CD4+ T cells from PBMCs cultured with SARS-CoV-2 spike peptides, collected before COVID-19 vaccination. The TCR comes from a human donor who had a prior SARS-CoV-2 infection. This CDR3 reads CASRKAKTRAEQYF. DNA of the CDR3: TGTGCCAGCAGAAAGGCCAAAACTAGGGCCGAGCAGTACTTC.